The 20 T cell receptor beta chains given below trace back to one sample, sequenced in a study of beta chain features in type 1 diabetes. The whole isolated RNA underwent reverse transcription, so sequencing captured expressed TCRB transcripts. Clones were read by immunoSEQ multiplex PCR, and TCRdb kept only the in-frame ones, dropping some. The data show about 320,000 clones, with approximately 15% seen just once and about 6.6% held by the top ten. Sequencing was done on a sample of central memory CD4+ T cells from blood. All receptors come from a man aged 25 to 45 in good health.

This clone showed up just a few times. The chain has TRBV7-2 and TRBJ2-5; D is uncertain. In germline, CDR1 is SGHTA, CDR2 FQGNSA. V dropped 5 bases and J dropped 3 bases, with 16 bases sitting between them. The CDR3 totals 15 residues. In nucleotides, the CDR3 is TGTGCCAGCAGCCCCGGTACTTACTCCAAAGAGACCCAGTACTTC. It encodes CASSPGTYSKETQYF.

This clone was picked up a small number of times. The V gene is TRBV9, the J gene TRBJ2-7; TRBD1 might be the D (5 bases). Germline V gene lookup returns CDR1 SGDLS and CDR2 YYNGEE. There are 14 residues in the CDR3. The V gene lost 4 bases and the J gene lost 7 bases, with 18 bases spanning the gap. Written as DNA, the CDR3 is TGTGCCAGCAGCCGTATGGAAGGGGTAATGGAGCAGTACTTC. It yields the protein CASSRMEGVMEQYF.

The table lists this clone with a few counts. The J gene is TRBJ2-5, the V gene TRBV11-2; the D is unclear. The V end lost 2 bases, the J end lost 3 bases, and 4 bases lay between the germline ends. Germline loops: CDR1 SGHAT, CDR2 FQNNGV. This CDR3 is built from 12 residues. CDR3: CASSLNEETQYF. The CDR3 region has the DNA TGTGCCAGCAGCTTAAACGAAGAGACCCAGTACTTC.

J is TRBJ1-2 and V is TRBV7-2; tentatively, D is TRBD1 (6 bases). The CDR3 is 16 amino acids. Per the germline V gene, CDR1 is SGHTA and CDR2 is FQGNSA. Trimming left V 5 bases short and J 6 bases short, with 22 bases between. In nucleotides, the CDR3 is TGTGCCAGCAGCCTAGTGGGCTCGACAGGCGCGAATGGCTACACCTTC. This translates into CASSLVGSTGANGYTF. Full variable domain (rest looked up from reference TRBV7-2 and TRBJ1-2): GAGVSQSPSNKVTEKGKDVELRCDPISGHTALYWYRQSLGQGLEFLIYFQGNSAPDKSGLPSDRFSAERTGGSVSTLTIQRTQQEDSAVYLCASSLVGSTGANGYTFGSGTRLTVV.

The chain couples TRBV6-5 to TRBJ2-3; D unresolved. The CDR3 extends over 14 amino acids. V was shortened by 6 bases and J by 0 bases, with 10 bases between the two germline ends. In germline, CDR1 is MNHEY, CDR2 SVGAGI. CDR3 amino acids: CASSRPGSTDTQYF. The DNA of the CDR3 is TGTGCCAGCAGCCGTCCTGGAAGCACAGATACGCAGTATTTT.

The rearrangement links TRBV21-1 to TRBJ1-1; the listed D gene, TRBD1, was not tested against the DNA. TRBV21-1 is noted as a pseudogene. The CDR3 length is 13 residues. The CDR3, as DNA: TGTGCCAGCAGGATTACAATTCGCACTGAAGCTTTCTTT. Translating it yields CASRITIRTEAFF.

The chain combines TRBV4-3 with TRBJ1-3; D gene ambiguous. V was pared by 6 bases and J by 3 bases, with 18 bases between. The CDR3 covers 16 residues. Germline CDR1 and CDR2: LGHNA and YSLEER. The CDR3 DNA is TGCGCCAGCAGACCCTCAGCCCGAGGGTATGGAAACACCATATATTTT. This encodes CASRPSARGYGNTIYF.

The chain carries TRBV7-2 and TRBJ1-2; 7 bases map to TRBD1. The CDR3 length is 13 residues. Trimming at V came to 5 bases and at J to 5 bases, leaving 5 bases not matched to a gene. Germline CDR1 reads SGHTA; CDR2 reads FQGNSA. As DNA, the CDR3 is TGTGCCAGCAGCACACAGGGGAGATATGGCTACACCTTC. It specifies CASSTQGRYGYTF.

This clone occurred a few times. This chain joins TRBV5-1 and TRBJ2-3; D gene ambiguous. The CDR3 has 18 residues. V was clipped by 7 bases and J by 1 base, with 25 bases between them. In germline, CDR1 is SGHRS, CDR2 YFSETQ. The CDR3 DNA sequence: TGCGCCAGCGGCCCCCGTCTTCGGCAGCCCGACGGCACAGATACGCAGTATTTT. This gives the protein CASGPRLRQPDGTDTQYF. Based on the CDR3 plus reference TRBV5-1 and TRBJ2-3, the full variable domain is KAGVTQTPRYLIKTRGQQVTLSCSPISGHRSVSWYQQTPGQGLQFLFEYFSETQRNKGNFPGRFSGRQFSNSRSEMNVSTLELGDSALYLCASGPRLRQPDGTDTQYFGPGTRLTVL.

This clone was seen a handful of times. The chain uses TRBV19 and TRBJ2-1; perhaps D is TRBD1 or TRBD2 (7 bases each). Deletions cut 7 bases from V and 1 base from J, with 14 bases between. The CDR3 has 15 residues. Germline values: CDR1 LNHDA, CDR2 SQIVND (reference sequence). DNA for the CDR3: TGTGCCAGTAAAGGGAGGGGGCCATCCTACAATGAGCAGTTCTTC. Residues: CASKGRGPSYNEQFF.

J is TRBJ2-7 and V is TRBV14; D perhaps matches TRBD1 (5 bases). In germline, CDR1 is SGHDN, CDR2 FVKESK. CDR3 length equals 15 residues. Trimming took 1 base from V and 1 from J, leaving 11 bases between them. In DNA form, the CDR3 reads TGTGCCAGCAGCCAAGCAAGGGGTATATCCTACGAGCAGTACTTC. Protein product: CASSQARGISYEQYF.

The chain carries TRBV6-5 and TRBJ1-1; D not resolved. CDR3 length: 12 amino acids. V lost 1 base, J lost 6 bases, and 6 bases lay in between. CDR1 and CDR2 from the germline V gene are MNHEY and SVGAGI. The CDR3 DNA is TGTGCCAGCAGTTACTTTAATTCTGAAGCTTTCTTT. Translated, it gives CASSYFNSEAFF.

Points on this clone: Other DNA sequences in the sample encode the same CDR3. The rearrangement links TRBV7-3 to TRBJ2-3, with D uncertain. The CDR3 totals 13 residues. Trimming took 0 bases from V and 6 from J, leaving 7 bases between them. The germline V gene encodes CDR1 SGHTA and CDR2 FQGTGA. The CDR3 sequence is CASSLTGPDTQYF. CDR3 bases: TGTGCCAGCAGCTTAACAGGGCCGGATACGCAGTATTTT.

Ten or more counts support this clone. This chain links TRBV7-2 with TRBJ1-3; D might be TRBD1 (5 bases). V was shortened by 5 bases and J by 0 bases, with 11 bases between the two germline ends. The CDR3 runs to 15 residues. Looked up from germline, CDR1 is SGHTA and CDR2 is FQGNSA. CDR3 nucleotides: TGTGCCAGCAGCAGGGACTCAAGCTCTGGAAACACCATATATTTT. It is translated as CASSRDSSSGNTIYF.

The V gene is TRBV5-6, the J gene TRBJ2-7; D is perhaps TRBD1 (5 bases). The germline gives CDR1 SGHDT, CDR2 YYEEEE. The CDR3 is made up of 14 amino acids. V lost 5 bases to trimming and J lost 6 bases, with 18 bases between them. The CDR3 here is CASSWGGGPLEQYV. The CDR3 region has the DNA TGTGCCAGCAGTTGGGGCGGTGGGCCTCTCGAGCAGTACGTC.

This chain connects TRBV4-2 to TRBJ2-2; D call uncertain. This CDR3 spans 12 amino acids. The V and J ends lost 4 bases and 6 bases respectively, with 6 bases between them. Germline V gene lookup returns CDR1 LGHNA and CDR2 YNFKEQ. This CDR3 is CASSPSAGELFF. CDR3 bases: TGTGCCAGCAGCCCCTCGGCCGGGGAGCTGTTTTTT.

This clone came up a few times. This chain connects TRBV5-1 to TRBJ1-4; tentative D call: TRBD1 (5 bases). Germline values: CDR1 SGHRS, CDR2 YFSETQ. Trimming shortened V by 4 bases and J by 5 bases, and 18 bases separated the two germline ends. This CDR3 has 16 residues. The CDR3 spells CASSQEGSGLNEKLFF. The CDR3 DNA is TGCGCCAGCAGCCAAGAGGGCTCGGGACTCAATGAAAAACTGTTTTTT.

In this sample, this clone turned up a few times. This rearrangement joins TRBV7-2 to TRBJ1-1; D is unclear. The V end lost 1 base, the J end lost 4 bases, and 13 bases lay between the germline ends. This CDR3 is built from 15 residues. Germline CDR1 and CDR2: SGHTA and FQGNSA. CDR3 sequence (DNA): TGTGCCAGCAGCTTAGGGTACGGTGGTAGCACTGAAGCTTTCTTT. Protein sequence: CASSLGYGGSTEAFF.

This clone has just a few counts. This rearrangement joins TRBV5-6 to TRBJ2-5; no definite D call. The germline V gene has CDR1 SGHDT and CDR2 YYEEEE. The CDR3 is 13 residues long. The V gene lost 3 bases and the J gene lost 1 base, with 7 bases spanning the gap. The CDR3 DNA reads TGTGCCAGCAGCTCGGACGTCCAAGAGACCCAGTACTTC. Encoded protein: CASSSDVQETQYF.

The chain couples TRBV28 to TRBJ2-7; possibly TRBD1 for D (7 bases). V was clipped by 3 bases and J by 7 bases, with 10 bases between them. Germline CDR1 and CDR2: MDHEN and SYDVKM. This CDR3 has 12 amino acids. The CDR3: CASSFQGGEQYV. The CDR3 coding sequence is TGTGCCAGCAGTTTTCAGGGGGGAGAGCAGTACGTC.